The entry that follows covers one T cell receptor beta chain sequence. Its antigen is unknown. The sample belongs to a study of beta chain features in type 1 diabetes. Study details: Patients looked much like healthy donors when it came to age, gender and cell yields. Whole-study findings and limits: Cells with high TCR expression could be over-represented when cDNA is sequenced.

TCRB transcripts that were expressed got sequenced, as all of the isolated RNA had been reverse transcribed. Read counts averaged roughly 3.7 million for samples of naive, central memory and regulatory T cells. Here immunoSEQ multiplex PCR was the method, and the copy in TCRdb shows in-frame clones only, minus some. The data show roughly 400,000 clones, 14% seen once. This receptor was taken from a man in his thirties or forties in good health. Sequenced sample: naive CD4+ T cells from blood.

CDR3 sequence (DNA): TGCGCCAGCAGCGAGGGGTCCTACGAGCAGTACTTC. The encoded protein is CASSEGSYEQYF. V is TRBV5-1 and J is TRBJ2-7; D might be TRBD1 or TRBD2, each matching 5 bases. The CDR3 has 12 amino acids. V was trimmed by 4 bases and J by 1 base, leaving 6 bases between them. CDR1 is SGHRS and CDR2 is YFSETQ in the germline V gene.